A selection of T cell receptor beta chains follows, all from one sample in a study of vaccination effects on CD4 cells after COVID-19. Generated by immunoSEQ multiplex PCR, the TCRdb table keeps only in-frame clones and is missing some. The data show about 45,000 clones, about 75% seen once. The antigens of these receptors remain unknown. The input for sequencing was CD4+ T cells from PBMCs cultured with a peptide pool, taken before COVID-19 vaccination. Every receptor here comes from a human donor who had a prior SARS-CoV-2 infection. Each CDR3 is given without its conserved first and last residue. Fields, in order: J gene, V gene, D gene, CDR3 protein. A D gene is named only where the DNA matches it firmly.

j_call: TRBJ1-5
v_call: TRBV27
d_call: TRBD1
cdr3_aa: ASRLTGGQPQH

j_call: TRBJ1-2
v_call: TRBV4-2
d_call: -
cdr3_aa: ASSQINQGTNYGYT

j_call: TRBJ2-1
v_call: TRBV7-3
d_call: -
cdr3_aa: ASSPSHGYNEQF

j_call: TRBJ2-3
v_call: TRBV5-6
d_call: TRBD1
cdr3_aa: ASSLDRTGTQY

j_call: TRBJ2-3
v_call: TRBV7-9
d_call: TRBD1
cdr3_aa: ASGQDTDTQY

j_call: TRBJ1-2
v_call: TRBV5-6
d_call: TRBD1
cdr3_aa: ASSFGTGSYGYT

j_call: TRBJ2-7
v_call: TRBV6-5
d_call: TRBD1
cdr3_aa: ASRSGASGGYEQY

j_call: TRBJ2-2
v_call: TRBV19
d_call: TRBD1
cdr3_aa: ASAEPGTGFTGELF

j_call: TRBJ2-5
v_call: TRBV10-3
d_call: -
cdr3_aa: AIRGGQETQY

j_call: TRBJ1-4
v_call: TRBV3-1/TRBV3-2
d_call: -
cdr3_aa: ASSPRTLNLSNEKLF

j_call: TRBJ2-7
v_call: TRBV19
d_call: -
cdr3_aa: ASSLYRESEEQY

j_call: TRBJ2-1
v_call: TRBV9
d_call: -
cdr3_aa: ASSPQPVAEYNEQF

j_call: TRBJ2-5
v_call: TRBV3-1/TRBV3-2
d_call: -
cdr3_aa: ASSQDFLRETQY

j_call: TRBJ2-1
v_call: TRBV6-7
d_call: -
cdr3_aa: ASSYAPNRSYNEQF

j_call: TRBJ2-7
v_call: TRBV6-5
d_call: -
cdr3_aa: ATEDSFYEQY

j_call: TRBJ2-3
v_call: TRBV4-3
d_call: -
cdr3_aa: ASSRGDTDTQY

j_call: TRBJ1-2
v_call: TRBV15
d_call: -
cdr3_aa: ATSRDLQGTGYT

j_call: TRBJ2-7
v_call: TRBV5-4
d_call: TRBD2
cdr3_aa: ASSLVAGAPDEQY

j_call: TRBJ1-5
v_call: TRBV5-1
d_call: TRBD1
cdr3_aa: ASSLTGGLDQPQH

j_call: TRBJ1-6
v_call: TRBV5-1
d_call: TRBD1
cdr3_aa: ASSVLGGTAAGSPLH

j_call: TRBJ1-2
v_call: TRBV10-3
d_call: TRBD1
cdr3_aa: AISESQGGFYGYT

j_call: TRBJ1-2
v_call: TRBV18
d_call: -
cdr3_aa: ASSPERNYGYT

j_call: TRBJ2-1
v_call: TRBV5-1
d_call: -
cdr3_aa: ASSTGTGSYNEQF

j_call: TRBJ2-5
v_call: TRBV6-5
d_call: -
cdr3_aa: ASSYSGETQY

j_call: TRBJ2-2
v_call: TRBV19
d_call: -
cdr3_aa: ASSRADGELF

j_call: TRBJ1-1
v_call: TRBV5-1
d_call: -
cdr3_aa: ASTRGGEGSPEAF

j_call: TRBJ1-5
v_call: TRBV2
d_call: -
cdr3_aa: ASSGEHNQPQH

j_call: TRBJ1-1
v_call: TRBV4-2
d_call: -
cdr3_aa: ASSQDRQGRTEAF

j_call: TRBJ2-5
v_call: TRBV11-3
d_call: -
cdr3_aa: ASSFGHGGQETQY

j_call: TRBJ1-3
v_call: TRBV30
d_call: -
cdr3_aa: AWQRDVSGNTIY

j_call: TRBJ2-1
v_call: TRBV7-3
d_call: TRBD1
cdr3_aa: ASSPRTGGNEQF

j_call: TRBJ1-2
v_call: TRBV7-2
d_call: -
cdr3_aa: ASSLVFGGAKGYT

j_call: TRBJ1-1
v_call: TRBV21-1
d_call: -
cdr3_aa: ASSKGAGADTEAF

j_call: TRBJ1-3
v_call: TRBV5-1
d_call: -
cdr3_aa: ASSLGTVGGNTIY

j_call: TRBJ1-1
v_call: TRBV20-1
d_call: -
cdr3_aa: SAKGSGRAF

j_call: TRBJ2-1
v_call: TRBV5-5
d_call: -
cdr3_aa: ASSLTAVHSYNEQF

j_call: TRBJ2-3
v_call: TRBV7-3
d_call: TRBD2
cdr3_aa: ASSRGGRSTDTQY

j_call: TRBJ2-7
v_call: TRBV2
d_call: TRBD1
cdr3_aa: ASSQDRAHEQY

j_call: TRBJ2-3
v_call: TRBV2
d_call: TRBD2
cdr3_aa: ASRTPFSGGADTQY

j_call: TRBJ2-3
v_call: TRBV2
d_call: TRBD2
cdr3_aa: ASRGTSADTQY

j_call: TRBJ1-1
v_call: TRBV10-3
d_call: -
cdr3_aa: AITSRGLHTEAF

j_call: TRBJ2-1
v_call: TRBV13
d_call: TRBD2
cdr3_aa: ASSLGRGGGEQF

j_call: TRBJ2-7
v_call: TRBV11-2
d_call: TRBD2
cdr3_aa: ASSLAGGPHEQY